Shown below are 16 T cell receptor beta chains from a single sample sequenced in a study of shared clonotypes between healthy human individuals (dated by TCRdb to the early 2020s). Libraries were built with the immunoSEQ multiplex PCR assay. In its TCRdb copy, this immuneACCESS table keeps in-frame sequences only and misses some clones. Where compared with another copy, unresolved V genes explain less than half of these, and the others have no known cause. Counted in this sample were about 1,500,000 clones; about 96% of them appeared once. Of the sample, 1% to 1.5% is held by the ten largest clones. Sequences were obtained from naive CD4+ T cells sorted from blood. The cell subset or site label corresponds to: CD45RA+ positively selected. All receptors derive from a man younger than 40 in good health.

This clone was recorded once. The chain has TRBV28 and TRBJ2-1; D gene unclear. Germline CDR1 reads MDHEN; CDR2 reads SYDVKM. This CDR3 has 14 amino acids. Trimming removed 7 bases at V and 9 bases at J, with 19 bases between. In nucleotides, the CDR3 is TGTGCCAGCACCCGAGATCGAGTAGTGCTTGAGCAGTTCTTC. Residues: CASTRDRVVLEQFF. Using reference TRBV28 and TRBJ2-1 for the parts outside the CDR3, the full variable domain is DVKVTQSSRYLVKRTGEKVFLECVQDMDHENMFWYRQDPGLGLRLIYFSYDVKMKEKGDIPEGYSVSREKKERFSLILESASTNQTSMYLCASTRDRVVLEQFFGPGTRLTVL.

CDR3 sequence (DNA): TGTGCCAGCAGCGCCTCTAGCGGGAGCTCCTACGAGCAGTACTTC. Protein: CASSASSGSSYEQYF. The chain couples TRBV5-5 to TRBJ2-7; 10 positions agree with TRBD2. Germline loops: CDR1 SGHKS, CDR2 YYEKEE (reference sequence). This CDR3 is 15 amino acids long. The V segment lost 4 bases and the J segment 0 bases; nucleotides outside the gene matches: 4.

The rearrangement links TRBV5-4 to TRBJ2-7, with 11 positions matching TRBD2. The CDR3 is 15 amino acids. V was clipped by 4 bases and J by 3 bases; unmatched bases: 6. The germline V gene encodes CDR1 SGHNT and CDR2 YYREEE (reference sequence). CDR3 sequence: CASSLGTSGDYEQYF. The DNA of the CDR3 is TGTGCCAGCAGCCTAGGGACTAGCGGAGACTACGAGCAGTACTTC.

The V gene is TRBV5-4, the J gene TRBJ2-7; 9 nucleotides align to TRBD2. With V trimmed by 5 bases and J by 4 bases, 7 bases remained unmatched. CDR3 size: 14 residues. The germline V gene has CDR1 SGHNT and CDR2 YYREEE (reference sequence). CDR3 region: CASRLAGEAYEQYF. The CDR3 DNA reads TGTGCCAGCAGATTAGCGGGAGAAGCGTACGAGCAGTACTTC.

The V gene is TRBV4-2, the J gene TRBJ2-7; 9 bases agree with TRBD1. The CDR3 has 14 amino acids. J lost 7 bases, V lost 1 base, and 5 bases had no gene match. The germline V gene has CDR1 LGHNA and CDR2 YNFKEQ. The CDR3 sequence: CASSQVDRGREQYF. The CDR3 bases are TGTGCCAGCAGCCAAGTCGACAGGGGGAGAGAGCAGTACTTC.

The rearrangement uses TRBV19 and TRBJ2-5, with 9 bases fitting TRBD1. Germline V gene lookup returns CDR1 LNHDA and CDR2 SQIVND (reference sequence). V trimming: 5 bases; J trimming: 1 base; junction bases outside the gene matches: 11. The CDR3 sequence is 17 residues long. The CDR3 is CASSLRTGTGTQETQYF. CDR3 bases: TGTGCCAGTAGTCTCCGCACCGGGACAGGGACCCAAGAGACCCAGTACTTC.

The chain couples TRBV11-2 to TRBJ2-1, with 8 positions matching TRBD2. With V trimmed by 1 base and J by 3 bases, 5 bases remained unmatched. Germline CDR1 SGHAT, CDR2 FQNNGV. The CDR3 totals 16 residues. The CDR3: CASSLAGRAFYNEQFF. DNA of the CDR3: TGTGCCAGCAGCTTAGCCGGGAGGGCATTCTACAATGAGCAGTTCTTC.

V is TRBV9 and J is TRBJ2-2; 11 bases agree with TRBD2. The CDR3 runs to 16 residues. Germline V CDR1 and CDR2: SGDLS, YYNGEE. V dropped 3 bases and J dropped 7; count of bases not matched to a gene: 8. The CDR3 nucleotides are TGTGCCAGCAGCGCCTACTTACTAGCGGGAGACGGGGAGCTGTTTTTT. Residues: CASSAYLLAGDGELFF.

The genes are TRBV5-4 and TRBJ2-3, with D unclear. The CDR3 loop spans 13 amino acids. Germline CDR1 is SGHNT and CDR2 is YYREEE (reference sequence). Between the trimmed V and J ends, which lost 4 bases and 2 bases, there was a span of 8 bases. The CDR3 loop is CASSRSYTDTQYF. In DNA, the CDR3 is TGTGCCAGCAGCAGGTCTTACACAGATACGCAGTATTTT.

The chain links TRBV29-1 to TRBJ2-7; possible D gene TRBD1, 7 bases. Trimming stripped 4 bases from V and 7 bases from J, with 20 bases between. This CDR3 has 14 residues. CDR1 is SQVTM and CDR2 is ANQGSEA in the germline V gene. The CDR3 sequence is CSVAGRQGTGEQYF. In DNA form, the CDR3 reads TGCAGCGTTGCCGGGAGACAGGGTACGGGAGAGCAGTACTTC.

J is TRBJ2-3 and V is TRBV6-1, with TRBD2 matching over 8 bases. Trimming took 2 bases from V and 2 from J; bases not matched to a gene: 9. The CDR3 runs 17 residues. CDR1 is MNHNS and CDR2 is SASEGT in the germline V gene. CDR3 residues: CASSELGASGFTDTQYF. The CDR3 region has the DNA TGTGCCAGCAGTGAATTGGGGGCTAGCGGGTTCACAGATACGCAGTATTTT.

This chain links TRBV6-6 with TRBJ1-2, with D possibly matching TRBD1 (5 bases). The germline CDR1 and CDR2 sequences are MNHNY and SVGAGI (reference sequence). Trimming removed 5 bases at V and 4 bases at J, with 14 bases between. This CDR3 comprises 14 residues. CDR3 sequence (DNA): TGTGCCAGCAGTGGGGCCCAAGCAATCTATGGCTACACCTTC. This translates into CASSGAQAIYGYTF.

The gene calls are TRBV28 and TRBJ2-7; 7 nucleotides agree with TRBD1. CDR1 and CDR2 (germline): MDHEN, SYDVKM. V lost 3 bases and J lost 5; bases outside the gene matches: 16. The CDR3 contains 17 residues. The CDR3 spells CASSFLVLTGTVNEQYF. CDR3 coding DNA: TGTGCCAGCAGTTTCCTCGTATTAACCGGGACAGTTAACGAGCAGTACTTC.

The J gene is TRBJ1-2, the V gene TRBV9; D gene ambiguous. Per the germline V gene, CDR1 is SGDLS and CDR2 is YYNGEE. CDR3 size: 18 residues. V lost 4 bases and J 8 bases, leaving 30 bases between the germline ends. The chain's CDR3 is CASSPPQYWIEEMNGYTF. Written as DNA, the CDR3 is TGTGCCAGCAGCCCCCCTCAATACTGGATCGAGGAGATGAACGGCTACACCTTC.

This chain uses TRBV2 with TRBJ2-1; 9 bases match TRBD2. Trimming took 7 bases from V and 8 from J; bases not matched to a gene: 9. The CDR3 sequence is 14 residues long. CDR1 SNHLY and CDR2 FYNNEI come from the germline V gene. CDR3 protein: CASNLLAGVYEQFF. The CDR3 nucleotides are TGTGCCAGCAATCTACTAGCGGGTGTCTATGAGCAGTTCTTC.

V is TRBV7-2 and J is TRBJ2-3, with 7 bases identical to TRBD2. Trimming at V came to 5 bases and at J to 8 bases, leaving 10 bases not matched to a gene. CDR1 is SGHTA and CDR2 is FQGNSA in the germline V gene. CDR3 size: 14 residues. CDR3 protein: CASSTGVAGLTQYF. Here the CDR3 DNA reads TGTGCCAGCAGCACCGGTGTAGCGGGTCTTACGCAGTATTTT.